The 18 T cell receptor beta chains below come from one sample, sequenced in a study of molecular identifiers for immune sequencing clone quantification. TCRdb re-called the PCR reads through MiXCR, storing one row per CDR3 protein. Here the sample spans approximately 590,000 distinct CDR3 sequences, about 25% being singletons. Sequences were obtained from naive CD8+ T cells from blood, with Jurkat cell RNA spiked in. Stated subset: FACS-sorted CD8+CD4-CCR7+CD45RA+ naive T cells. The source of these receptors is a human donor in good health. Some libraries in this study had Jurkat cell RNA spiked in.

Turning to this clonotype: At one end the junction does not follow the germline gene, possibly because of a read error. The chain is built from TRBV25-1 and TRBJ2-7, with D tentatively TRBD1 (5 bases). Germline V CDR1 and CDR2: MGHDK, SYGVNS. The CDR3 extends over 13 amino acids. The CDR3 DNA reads TGTGCCAGTGCCCCGGACACCTCCTACGGGCAGTACTTC. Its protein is CASAPDTSYGQYF.

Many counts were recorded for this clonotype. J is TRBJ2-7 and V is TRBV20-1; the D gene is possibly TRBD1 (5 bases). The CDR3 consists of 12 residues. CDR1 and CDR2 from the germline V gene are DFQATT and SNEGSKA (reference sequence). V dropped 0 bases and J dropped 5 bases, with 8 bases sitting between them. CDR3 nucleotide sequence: TGCAGTGCTAGAGAGGCAGGGCACGAGCAGTACTTC. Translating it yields CSAREAGHEQYF.

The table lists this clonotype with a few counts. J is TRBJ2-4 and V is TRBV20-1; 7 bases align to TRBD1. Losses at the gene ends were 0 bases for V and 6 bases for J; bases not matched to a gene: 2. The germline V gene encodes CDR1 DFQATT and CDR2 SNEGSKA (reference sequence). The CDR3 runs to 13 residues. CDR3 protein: CSARDRDRNIQYF. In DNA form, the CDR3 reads TGCAGTGCTAGAGACCGGGACAGAAACATTCAGTACTTC.

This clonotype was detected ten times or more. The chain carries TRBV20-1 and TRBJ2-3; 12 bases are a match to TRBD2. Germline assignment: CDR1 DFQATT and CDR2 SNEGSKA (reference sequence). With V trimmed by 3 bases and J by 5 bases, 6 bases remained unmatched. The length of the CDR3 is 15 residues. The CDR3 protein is CSARRLAGEVDTQYF. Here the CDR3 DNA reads TGCAGTGCTAGGAGACTAGCGGGAGAGGTAGATACGCAGTATTTT.

CDR3 DNA: TGTGCCATCAGACCTACTAGCGGGGGGGCCCACGCGCAGTACTTC. Protein product: CAIRPTSGGAHAQYF. The rearrangement uses TRBV10-3 and TRBJ2-7; 13 bases line up with TRBD2. The V gene's germline CDR1 is ENHRY and CDR2 SYGVKD. The length of the CDR3 is 15 residues. With V trimmed by 6 bases and J by 9 bases, 11 bases remained unmatched.

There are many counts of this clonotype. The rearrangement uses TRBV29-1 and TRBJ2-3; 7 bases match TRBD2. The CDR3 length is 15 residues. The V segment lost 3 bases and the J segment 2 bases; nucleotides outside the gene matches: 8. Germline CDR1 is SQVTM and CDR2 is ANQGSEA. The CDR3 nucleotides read TGCAGCGTTGAGTCGGGAGGCCGCAACACAGATACGCAGTATTTT. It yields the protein CSVESGGRNTDTQYF.

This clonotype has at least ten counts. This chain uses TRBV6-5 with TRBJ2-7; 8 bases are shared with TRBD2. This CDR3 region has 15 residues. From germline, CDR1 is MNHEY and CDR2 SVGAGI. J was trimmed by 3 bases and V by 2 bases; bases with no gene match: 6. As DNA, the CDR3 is TGTGCCAGCAGTTACGGTACTAGCGGCGTCTACGAGCAGTACTTC. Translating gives CASSYGTSGVYEQYF.

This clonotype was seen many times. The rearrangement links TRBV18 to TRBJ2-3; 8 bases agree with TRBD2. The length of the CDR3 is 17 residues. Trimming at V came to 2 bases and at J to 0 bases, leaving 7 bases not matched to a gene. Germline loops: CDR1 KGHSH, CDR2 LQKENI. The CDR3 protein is CASSPVLAASSTDTQYF. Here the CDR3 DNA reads TGTGCCAGCTCACCAGTACTAGCGGCCTCTAGCACAGATACGCAGTATTTT. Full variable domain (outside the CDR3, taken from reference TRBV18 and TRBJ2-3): NAGVMQNPRHLVRRRGQEARLRCSPMKGHSHVYWYRQLPEEGLKFMVYLQKENIIDESGMPKERFSAEFPKEGPSILRIQQVVRGDSAAYFCASSPVLAASSTDTQYFGPGTRLTVL.

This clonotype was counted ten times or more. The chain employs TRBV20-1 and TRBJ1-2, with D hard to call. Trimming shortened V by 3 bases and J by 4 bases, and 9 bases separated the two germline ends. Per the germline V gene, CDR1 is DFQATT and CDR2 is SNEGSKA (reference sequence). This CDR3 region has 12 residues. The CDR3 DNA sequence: TGCAGTGCTAGGGGAGGGAGCTATGGCTACACCTTC. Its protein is CSARGGSYGYTF.

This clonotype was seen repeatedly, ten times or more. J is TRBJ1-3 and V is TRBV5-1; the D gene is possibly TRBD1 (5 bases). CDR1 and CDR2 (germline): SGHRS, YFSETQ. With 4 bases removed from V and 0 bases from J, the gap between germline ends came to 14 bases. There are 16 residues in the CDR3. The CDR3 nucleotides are TGCGCCAGCAGCCGACCCGAGACAGACTCTGGAAACACCATATATTTT. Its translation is CASSRPETDSGNTIYF.

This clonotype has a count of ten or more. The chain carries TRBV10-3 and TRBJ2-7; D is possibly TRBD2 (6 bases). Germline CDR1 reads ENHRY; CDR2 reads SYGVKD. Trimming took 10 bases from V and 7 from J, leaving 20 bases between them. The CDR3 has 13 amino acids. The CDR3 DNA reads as TGTGCCACCCGAGGCGGGGCGCAGGGTGAGCAGTACTTC. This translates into CATRGGAQGEQYF.

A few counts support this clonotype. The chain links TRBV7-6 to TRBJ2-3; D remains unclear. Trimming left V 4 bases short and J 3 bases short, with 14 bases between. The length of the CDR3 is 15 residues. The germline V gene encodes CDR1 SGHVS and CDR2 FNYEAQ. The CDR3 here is CASSWGAALTDTQYF. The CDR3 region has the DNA TGTGCCAGCAGCTGGGGTGCTGCTCTAACAGATACGCAGTATTTT.

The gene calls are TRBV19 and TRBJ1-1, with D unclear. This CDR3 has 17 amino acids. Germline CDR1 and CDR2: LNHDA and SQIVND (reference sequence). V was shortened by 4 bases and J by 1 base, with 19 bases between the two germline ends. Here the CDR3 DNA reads TGTGCCAGTAGTAGACCAGTAGTTTACTCATCGAACACTGAAGCTTTCTTT. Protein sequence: CASSRPVVYSSNTEAFF.

This CDR3 is CASSHRRGLDIEQYF. CDR3 in DNA: TGTGCCAGCAGCCACCGCAGGGGGCTAGATATCGAGCAGTACTTC. This rearrangement joins TRBV14 to TRBJ2-7, with 8 bases aligning to TRBD1. The CDR3 contains 15 residues. Trimming at V came to 3 bases and at J to 6 bases, leaving 10 bases not matched to a gene. Germline CDR1 reads SGHDN; CDR2 reads FVKESK.

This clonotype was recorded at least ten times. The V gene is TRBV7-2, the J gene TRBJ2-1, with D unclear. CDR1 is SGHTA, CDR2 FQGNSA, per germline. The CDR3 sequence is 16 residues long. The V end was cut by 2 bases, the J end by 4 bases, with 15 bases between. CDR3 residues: CASSLWISSGYNEQFF. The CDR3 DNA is TGTGCCAGCAGCTTATGGATTTCCTCTGGGTACAATGAGCAGTTCTTC.

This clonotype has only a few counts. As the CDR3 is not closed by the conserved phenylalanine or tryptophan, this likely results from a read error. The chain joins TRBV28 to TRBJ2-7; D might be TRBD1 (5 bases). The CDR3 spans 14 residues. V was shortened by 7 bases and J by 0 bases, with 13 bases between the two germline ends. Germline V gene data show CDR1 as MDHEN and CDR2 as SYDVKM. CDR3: CASTTMTDSYEQYS. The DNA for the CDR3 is TGTGCCAGCACCACAATGACAGACTCCTACGAGCAGTACTCC.

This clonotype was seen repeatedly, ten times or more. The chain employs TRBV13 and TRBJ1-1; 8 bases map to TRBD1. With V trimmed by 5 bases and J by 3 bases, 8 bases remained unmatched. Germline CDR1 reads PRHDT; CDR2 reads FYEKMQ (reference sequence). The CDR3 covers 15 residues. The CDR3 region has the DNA TGTGCCAGCAGCCCCATCTCGACAGGGGACACTGAAGCTTTCTTT. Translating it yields CASSPISTGDTEAFF.

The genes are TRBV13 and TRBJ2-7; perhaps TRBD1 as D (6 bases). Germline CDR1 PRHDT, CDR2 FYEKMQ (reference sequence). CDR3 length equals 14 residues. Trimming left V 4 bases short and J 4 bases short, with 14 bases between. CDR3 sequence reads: CASSSDRIAYEQYF. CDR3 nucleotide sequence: TGTGCCAGCAGCTCCGACAGGATTGCATACGAGCAGTACTTC.